The 17 T cell receptor beta chains reported below all come from one sample, sequenced in a study of neurological immune-mediated disorders. TCRdb independently ran MiXCR on the 5' RACE reads; one entry per CDR3 protein. Of more than 75,000 distinct CDR3 sequences listed, under 4.5% were seen once; the top ten hold just under 3%. The material sequenced was PBMCs. The receptors here all came from a woman in her fifties or sixties with multiple sclerosis.

There are many counts of this clonotype. The chain couples TRBV7-8 to TRBJ1-5, with D possibly matching TRBD1 (5 bases). The CDR3 extends over 15 amino acids. V was cut by 1 base and J by 5 bases, with 12 bases left in between. Germline loops: CDR1 SGHVS, CDR2 FQNEAQ. Here the CDR3 reads CASSLERQGDQPQHF. The CDR3 DNA sequence: TGTGCCAGCAGCTTAGAACGCCAGGGAGATCAGCCCCAGCATTTT.

This clonotype was counted between two and nine times. In DNA, the CDR3 is TGCGCCAGCAGCCAAGAACCTACCTATGGCTACACCTTC. Its protein product is CASSQEPTYGYTF. The chain employs TRBV4-3 and TRBJ1-2; D gene uncertain. V lost 0 bases, J lost 4 bases, and 6 bases lay in between. Germline loops: CDR1 LGHNA, CDR2 YSLEER. The CDR3 length is 13 residues.

There are many counts of this clonotype. The genes are TRBV5-1 and TRBJ2-1; TRBD1 or TRBD2 may be the D gene (5 bases each). The germline V gene encodes CDR1 SGHRS and CDR2 YFSETQ. Trimming took off 4 bases at V and 0 bases at J, with 17 bases between the two ends. This CDR3 region has 17 residues. Here the CDR3 reads CASSPNPGTASYNEQFF. In DNA, the CDR3 is TGCGCCAGCAGCCCGAACCCGGGGACCGCCTCCTACAATGAGCAGTTCTTC.

This clonotype was seen ten or more times. The chain couples TRBV5-1 to TRBJ2-5; D is undetermined. V was pared by 0 bases and J by 0 bases, with 12 bases between. CDR1 and CDR2 (germline): SGHRS, YFSETQ. This CDR3 region has 16 residues. CDR3 in DNA: TGCGCCAGCAGCTTGGGTGGCTCCTGGGACCAAGAGACCCAGTACTTC. Translating it yields CASSLGGSWDQETQYF.

This clonotype was found many times. This rearrangement joins TRBV3-1 to TRBJ1-1; no firm D call. V was pared by 3 bases and J by 2 bases, with 10 bases between. Germline V gives CDR1 LGHDT, CDR2 YNNKEL (reference sequence). CDR3 size: 14 residues. CDR3 nucleotide sequence: TGTGCCAGCAGCCAGGGCCCTATTAACACTGAAGCTTTCTTT. Translating it yields CASSQGPINTEAFF. Full variable domain (rest looked up from reference TRBV3-1 and TRBJ1-1): DTAVSQTPKYLVTQMGNDKSIKCEQNLGHDTMYWYKQDSKKFLKIMFSYNNKELIINETVPNRFSPKSPDKAHLNLHINSLELGDSAVYFCASSQGPINTEAFFGQGTRLTVV.

This clonotype showed up many times. CDR3 coding DNA: TGTGCCAGCAGTTATCCCGGGGGGCTGGAGACCCAGTACTTC. Protein sequence: CASSYPGGLETQYF. The chain is built from TRBV12-3 or TRBV12-4 and TRBJ2-5; a possible D gene is TRBD2 (7 bases). Trimming took 4 bases from V and 5 from J, leaving 14 bases between them. This CDR3 has 14 amino acids.

This clonotype showed up many times. This sequence joins TRBV7-9 and TRBJ2-2; TRBD2 is a possible D gene (5 bases). Looked up from germline, CDR1 is SEHNR and CDR2 is FQNEAQ (reference sequence). Trimming shortened V by 0 bases and J by 4 bases, and 12 bases separated the two germline ends. The CDR3 extends over 16 amino acids. The CDR3 sequence: CASSLAPGSGTGELFF. The CDR3 bases are TGTGCCAGCAGCTTAGCGCCGGGCAGCGGCACCGGGGAGCTGTTTTTT.

In its sample, this clonotype was seen many times. The rearrangement uses TRBV3-1 and TRBJ1-6, with D uncertain. The CDR3 sequence is 15 residues long. V gave up 0 bases and J gave up 8 bases, with 11 bases separating them. Germline CDR1 is LGHDT and CDR2 is YNNKEL (reference sequence). CDR3 loop: CASSQDLGRDSPLHF. The CDR3 nucleotides are TGTGCCAGCAGCCAAGATTTAGGCAGAGATTCACCCCTCCACTTT.

This clonotype showed up many times. V and J are TRBV20-1 and TRBJ1-1; maybe TRBD1 (5 bases). Trimming cost V 0 bases and J 0 bases, with 11 bases left between them. This CDR3 spans 15 amino acids. Looked up from germline, CDR1 is DFQATT and CDR2 is SNEGSKA (reference sequence). The CDR3 is CSARDPLTVNTEAFF. CDR3 nucleotide sequence: TGCAGTGCTAGAGATCCCCTGACAGTGAACACTGAAGCTTTCTTT.

This clonotype was seen many times. The chain recombines TRBV28 with TRBJ1-6, with 10 nucleotides matching TRBD1. The CDR3 covers 15 residues. V shed 5 bases, J shed 8 bases, and the junction held 6 bases outside the gene matches. Looked up from germline, CDR1 is MDHEN and CDR2 is SYDVKM. The CDR3 here is CASSPTGGLDSPLHF. The DNA of the CDR3 is TGTGCCAGCAGTCCGACAGGGGGCTTGGATTCACCCCTCCACTTT.

This clonotype was counted at least ten times. This sequence joins TRBV5-1 and TRBJ2-5; tentatively, D is TRBD1 (6 bases). The CDR3 runs to 15 residues. V dropped 1 base and J dropped 0 bases, with 10 bases sitting between them. Germline V CDR1 and CDR2: SGHRS, YFSETQ. The CDR3 bases are TGCGCCAGCAGCTTGATCACAGGGAACCAAGAGACCCAGTACTTC. It yields the protein CASSLITGNQETQYF. Drawing the rest from reference TRBV5-1 and TRBJ2-5, the complete variable domain is KAGVTQTPRYLIKTRGQQVTLSCSPISGHRSVSWYQQTPGQGLQFLFEYFSETQRNKGNFPGRFSGRQFSNSRSEMNVSTLELGDSALYLCASSLITGNQETQYFGPGTRLLVL.

This clonotype has ten or more counts. The chain couples TRBV20-1 to TRBJ1-3; D is ambiguous. Deletions cut 3 bases from V and 2 bases from J, with 2 bases between. Germline loops: CDR1 DFQATT, CDR2 SNEGSKA (reference sequence). The CDR3 is 11 amino acids. This chain's CDR3 is CSARPGNTIYF. Written as DNA, the CDR3 is TGCAGTGCTAGGCCTGGAAACACCATATATTTT.

This clonotype was picked up many times. The V call is TRBV5-1, the J call TRBJ1-2; weak D call: TRBD1 (6 bases). The CDR3 runs to 14 residues. Germline V CDR1 and CDR2: SGHRS, YFSETQ. Trimming removed 6 bases at V and 8 bases at J, with 20 bases between. This chain's CDR3 is CASNPTGGAEGYTF. The CDR3 DNA sequence: TGCGCCAGCAATCCTACCGGGGGGGCGGAAGGCTACACCTTC.

This clonotype was seen at least ten times. This chain connects TRBV20-1 to TRBJ2-2; D gene ambiguous. CDR1 and CDR2 (germline): DFQATT, SNEGSKA (reference sequence). Trimming removed 6 bases from V and 6 bases from J, with 14 bases in between. CDR3 size: 13 residues. The DNA for the CDR3 is TGCAGTGCACCTCAGGACGGCGCCGGGGAGCTGTTTTTT. Its protein product is CSAPQDGAGELFF.

This clonotype was found many times. The chain carries TRBV29-1 and TRBJ1-1; D unresolved. CDR3 length equals 11 residues. CDR1 and CDR2 (germline): SQVTM, ANQGSEA. Trimming left V 7 bases short and J 1 base short, with 7 bases between. The CDR3 sequence is CSATENTEAFF. The CDR3 DNA reads as TGCAGCGCCACAGAGAACACTGAAGCTTTCTTT.

This clonotype was counted ten times or more. The chain has TRBV6-2 or TRBV6-3 and TRBJ2-1; D may correspond to TRBD1 or TRBD2 (5 bases each). In germline, CDR1 is MNHEY, CDR2 SVGEGT. The CDR3 runs 15 residues. V dropped 8 bases and J dropped 4 bases, with 18 bases sitting between them. The CDR3 spells CASSSWGIEYNEQFF. CDR3 DNA: TGTGCCAGCTCTTCATGGGGGATTGAATACAATGAGCAGTTCTTC.

Many counts were recorded for this clonotype. The chain has TRBV6-2 or TRBV6-3 and TRBJ2-5; D tentatively fits TRBD1 or TRBD2 (5 bases each). CDR1 MNHEY and CDR2 SVGEGT come from the germline V gene. Trimming stripped 6 bases from V and 4 bases from J, with 15 bases between. There are 14 residues in the CDR3. The CDR3 bases are TGTGCCAGCAGCCCCCCAGGGAGTAGAGAGACCCAGTACTTC. Protein: CASSPPGSRETQYF.